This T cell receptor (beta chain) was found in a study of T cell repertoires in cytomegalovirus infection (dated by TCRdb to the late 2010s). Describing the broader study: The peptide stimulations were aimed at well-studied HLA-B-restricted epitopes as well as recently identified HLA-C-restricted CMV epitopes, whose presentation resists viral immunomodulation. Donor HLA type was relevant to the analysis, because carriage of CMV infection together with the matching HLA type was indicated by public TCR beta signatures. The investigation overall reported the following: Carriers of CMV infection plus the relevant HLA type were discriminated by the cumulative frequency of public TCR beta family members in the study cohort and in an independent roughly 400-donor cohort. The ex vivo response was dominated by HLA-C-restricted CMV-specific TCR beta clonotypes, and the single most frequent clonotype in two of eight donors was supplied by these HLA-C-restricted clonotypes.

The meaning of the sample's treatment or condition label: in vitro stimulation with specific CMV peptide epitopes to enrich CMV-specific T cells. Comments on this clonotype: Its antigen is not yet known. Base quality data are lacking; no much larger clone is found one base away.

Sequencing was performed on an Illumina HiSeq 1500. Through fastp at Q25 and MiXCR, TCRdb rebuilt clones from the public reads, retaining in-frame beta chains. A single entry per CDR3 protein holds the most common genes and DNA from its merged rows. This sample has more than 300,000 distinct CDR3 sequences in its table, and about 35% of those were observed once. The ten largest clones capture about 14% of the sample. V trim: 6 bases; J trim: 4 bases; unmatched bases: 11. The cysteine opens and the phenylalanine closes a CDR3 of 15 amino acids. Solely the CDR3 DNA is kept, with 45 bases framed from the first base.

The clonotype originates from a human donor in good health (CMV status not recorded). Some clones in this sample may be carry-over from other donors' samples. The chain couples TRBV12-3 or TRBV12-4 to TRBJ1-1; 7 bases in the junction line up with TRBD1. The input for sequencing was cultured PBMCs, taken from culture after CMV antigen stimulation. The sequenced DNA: TGTGCCAGCAGCCCGAGGGGGCTGGTGAGCACTGAAGCTTTCTTT. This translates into CASSPRGLVSTEAFF.